This paragraph covers one T cell receptor beta chain sequence. Its target is unknown. This sample was included in a study of T-cell memory formation after mild COVID-19. Study-wide results and limits: Contracting clones from day 15 to 85 showed balanced CD4/CD8; later expanders favored CD4+. Some responding clones appeared in pre-infection memory, suggesting cross-reactive memory joined.

TCRdb reprocessed the 5' RACE reads via MiXCR and lists one record per CDR3 protein. The sample lists approximately 230,000 distinct CDR3 sequences; about a sixth were seen once. Germline V gives CDR1 SEHNR, CDR2 FQNEAQ (reference sequence). The CDR3 spans 18 residues. V dropped 1 base and J dropped 7 bases, with 25 bases sitting between them. Sequencing was done on a sample of PBMCs or a T cell subset sorted from them (not recorded which). The chain couples TRBV7-9 to TRBJ2-5; maybe TRBD2 (5 bases). The TCR comes from a man aged 18 to 30 who had mild COVID-19 (a few samples of this study predate the infection). Cell type and time point are not known. CDR3 coding DNA: TGTGCCAGCAGCTTAGATTTCGGCCCCCAGCGGCGGGTAGGGACCCAGTACTTC. Translation: CASSLDFGPQRRVGTQYF.